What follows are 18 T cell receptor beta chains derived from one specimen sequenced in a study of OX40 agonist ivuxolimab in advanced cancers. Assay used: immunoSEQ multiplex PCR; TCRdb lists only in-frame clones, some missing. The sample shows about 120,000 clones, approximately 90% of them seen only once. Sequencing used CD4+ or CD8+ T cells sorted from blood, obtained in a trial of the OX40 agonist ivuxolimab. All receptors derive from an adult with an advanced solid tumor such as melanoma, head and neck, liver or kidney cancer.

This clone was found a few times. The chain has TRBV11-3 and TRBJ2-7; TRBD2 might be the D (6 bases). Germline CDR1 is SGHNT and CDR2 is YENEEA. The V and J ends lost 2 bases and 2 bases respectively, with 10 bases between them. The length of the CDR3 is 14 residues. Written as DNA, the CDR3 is TGTGCCAGCAGCTTAAACGCGGGGCCCTACGAGCAGTACTTC. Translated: CASSLNAGPYEQYF.

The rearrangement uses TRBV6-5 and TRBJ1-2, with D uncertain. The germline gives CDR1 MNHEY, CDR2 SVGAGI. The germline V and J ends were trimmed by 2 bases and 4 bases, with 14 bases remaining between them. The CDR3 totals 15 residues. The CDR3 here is CASSYLTEETYGYTF. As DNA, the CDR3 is TGTGCCAGCAGTTACCTGACGGAGGAAACCTATGGCTACACCTTC.

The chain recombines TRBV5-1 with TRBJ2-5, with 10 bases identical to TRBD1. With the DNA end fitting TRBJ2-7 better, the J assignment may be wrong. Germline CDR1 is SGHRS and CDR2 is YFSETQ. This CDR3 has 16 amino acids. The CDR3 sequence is CASSLLGGQGEHEQYF. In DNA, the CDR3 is TGCGCCAGCAGCCTGCTAGGAGGACAGGGGGAACACGAGCAGTACTTC.

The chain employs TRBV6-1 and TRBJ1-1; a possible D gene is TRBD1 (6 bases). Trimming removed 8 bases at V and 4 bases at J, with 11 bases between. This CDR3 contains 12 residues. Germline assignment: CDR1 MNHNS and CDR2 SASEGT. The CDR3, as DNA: TGTGCCAGCCGAGGGGGGGGCACTGAAGCTTTCTTT. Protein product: CASRGGGTEAFF.

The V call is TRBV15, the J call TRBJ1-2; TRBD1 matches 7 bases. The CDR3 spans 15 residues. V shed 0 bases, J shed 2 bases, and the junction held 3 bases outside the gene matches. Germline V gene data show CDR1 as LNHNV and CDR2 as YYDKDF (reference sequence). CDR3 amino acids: CATSRDRGPNYGYTF. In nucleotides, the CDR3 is TGTGCCACCAGCAGAGATAGGGGGCCGAACTATGGCTACACCTTC.

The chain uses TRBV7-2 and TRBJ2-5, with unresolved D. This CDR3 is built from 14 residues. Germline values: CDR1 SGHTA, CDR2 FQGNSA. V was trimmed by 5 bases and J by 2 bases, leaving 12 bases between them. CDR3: CASSPPPRQETQYF. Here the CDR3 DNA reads TGTGCCAGCAGCCCCCCCCCTAGGCAAGAGACCCAGTACTTC. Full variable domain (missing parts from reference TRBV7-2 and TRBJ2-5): GAGVSQSPSNKVTEKGKDVELRCDPISGHTALYWYRQSLGQGLEFLIYFQGNSAPDKSGLPSDRFSAERTGGSVSTLTIQRTQQEDSAVYLCASSPPPRQETQYFGPGTRLLVL.

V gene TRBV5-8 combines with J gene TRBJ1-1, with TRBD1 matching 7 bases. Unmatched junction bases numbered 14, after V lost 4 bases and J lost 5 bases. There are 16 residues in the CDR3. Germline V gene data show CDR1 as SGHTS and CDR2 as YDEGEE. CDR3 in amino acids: CASSVRGTEILTEAFF. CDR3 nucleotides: TGTGCCAGCAGCGTCAGGGGGACAGAAATCCTTACTGAAGCTTTCTTT.

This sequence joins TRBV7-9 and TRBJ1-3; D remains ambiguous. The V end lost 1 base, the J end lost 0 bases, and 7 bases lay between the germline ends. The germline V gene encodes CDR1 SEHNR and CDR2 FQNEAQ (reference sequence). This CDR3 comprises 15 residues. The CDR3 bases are TGTGCCAGCAGCTTAGTACACATCTCTGGAAACACCATATATTTT. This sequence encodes CASSLVHISGNTIYF.

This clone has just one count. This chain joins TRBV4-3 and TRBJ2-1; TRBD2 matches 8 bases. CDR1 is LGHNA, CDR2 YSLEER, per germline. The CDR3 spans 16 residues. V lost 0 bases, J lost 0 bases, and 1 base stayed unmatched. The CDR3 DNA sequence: TGCGCCAGCAGCCAAGAGCGGGAGGACTCCTACAATGAGCAGTTCTTC. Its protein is CASSQEREDSYNEQFF.

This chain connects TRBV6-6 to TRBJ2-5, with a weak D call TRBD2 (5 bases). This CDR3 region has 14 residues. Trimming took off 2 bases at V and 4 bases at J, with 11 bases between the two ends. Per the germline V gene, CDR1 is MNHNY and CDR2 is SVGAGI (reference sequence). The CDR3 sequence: CASSYEGISETQYF. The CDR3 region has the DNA TGTGCCAGCAGTTACGAGGGAATATCAGAGACCCAGTACTTC.

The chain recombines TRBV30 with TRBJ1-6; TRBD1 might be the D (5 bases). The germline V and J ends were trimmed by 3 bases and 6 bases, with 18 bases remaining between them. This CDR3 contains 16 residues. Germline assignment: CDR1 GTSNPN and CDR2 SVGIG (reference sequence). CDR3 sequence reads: CAWRGVMERFNSPLHF. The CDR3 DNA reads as TGTGCCTGGAGGGGGGTTATGGAACGGTTTAATTCACCCCTCCACTTT. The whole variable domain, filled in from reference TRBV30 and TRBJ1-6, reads SQTIHQWPATLVQPVGSPLSLECTVEGTSNPNLYWYRQAAGRGLQLLFYSVGIGQISSEVPQNLSASRPQDRQFILSSKKLLLSDSGFYLCAWRGVMERFNSPLHFGNGTRLTVT.

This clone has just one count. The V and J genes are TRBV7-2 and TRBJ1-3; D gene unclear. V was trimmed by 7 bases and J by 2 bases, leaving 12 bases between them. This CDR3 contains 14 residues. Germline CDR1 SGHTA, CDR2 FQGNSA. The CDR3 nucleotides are TGTGCCAGCACCAATCGGGTGACTGGAAACACCATATATTTT. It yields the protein CASTNRVTGNTIYF.

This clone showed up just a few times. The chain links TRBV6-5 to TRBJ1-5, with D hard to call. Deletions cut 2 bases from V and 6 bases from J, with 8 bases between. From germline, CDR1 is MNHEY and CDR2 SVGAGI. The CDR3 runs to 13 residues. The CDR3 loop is CASSYARAQPQHF. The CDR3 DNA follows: TGTGCCAGCAGTTACGCGAGGGCTCAGCCCCAGCATTTT.

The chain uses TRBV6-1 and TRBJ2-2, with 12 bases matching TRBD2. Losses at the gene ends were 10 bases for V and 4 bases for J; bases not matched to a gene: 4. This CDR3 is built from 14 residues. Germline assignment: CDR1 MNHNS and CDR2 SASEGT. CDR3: CATTTSGGTGELFF. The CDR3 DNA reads TGTGCCACCACGACTAGCGGGGGCACCGGGGAGCTGTTTTTT.

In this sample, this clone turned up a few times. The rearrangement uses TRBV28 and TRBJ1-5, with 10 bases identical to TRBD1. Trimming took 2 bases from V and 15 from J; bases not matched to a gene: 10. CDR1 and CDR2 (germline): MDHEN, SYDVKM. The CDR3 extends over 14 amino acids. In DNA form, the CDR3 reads TGTGCCAGCAGTTTAGGACAGGGGGGGATCATTGGGCATTTT. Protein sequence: CASSLGQGGIIGHF.

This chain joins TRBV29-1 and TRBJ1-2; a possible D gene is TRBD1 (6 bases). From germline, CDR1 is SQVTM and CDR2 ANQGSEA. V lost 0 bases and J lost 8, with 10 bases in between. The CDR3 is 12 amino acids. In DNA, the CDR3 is TGCAGCGTTGAAGAGGGGGCGGAAGGCTACACCTTC. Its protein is CSVEEGAEGYTF. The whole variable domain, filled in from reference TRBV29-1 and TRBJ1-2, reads SAVISQKPSRDICQRGTSLTIQCQVDSQVTMMFWYRQQPGQSLTLIATANQGSEATYESGFVIDKFPISRPNLTFSTLTVSNMSPEDSSIYLCSVEEGAEGYTFGSGTRLTVV.

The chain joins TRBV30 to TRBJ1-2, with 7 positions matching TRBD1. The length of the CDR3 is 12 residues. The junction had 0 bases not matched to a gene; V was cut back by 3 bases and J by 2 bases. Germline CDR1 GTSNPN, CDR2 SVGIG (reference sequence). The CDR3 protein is CAWRTGNYGYTF. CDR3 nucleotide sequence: TGTGCCTGGAGGACAGGGAACTATGGCTACACCTTC.

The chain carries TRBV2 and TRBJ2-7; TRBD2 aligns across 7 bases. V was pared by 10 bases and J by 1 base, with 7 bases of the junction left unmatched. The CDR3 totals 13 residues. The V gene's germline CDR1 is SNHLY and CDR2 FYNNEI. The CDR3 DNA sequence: TGTGCCACGGGGGGACTTATGTCCTACGAGCAGTACTTC. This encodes CATGGLMSYEQYF. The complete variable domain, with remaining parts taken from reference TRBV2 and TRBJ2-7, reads EPEVTQTPSHQVTQMGQEVILRCVPISNHLYFYWYRQILGQKVEFLVSFYNNEISEKSEIFDDQFSVERPDGSNFTLKIRSTKLEDSAMYFCATGGLMSYEQYFGPGTRLTVT.